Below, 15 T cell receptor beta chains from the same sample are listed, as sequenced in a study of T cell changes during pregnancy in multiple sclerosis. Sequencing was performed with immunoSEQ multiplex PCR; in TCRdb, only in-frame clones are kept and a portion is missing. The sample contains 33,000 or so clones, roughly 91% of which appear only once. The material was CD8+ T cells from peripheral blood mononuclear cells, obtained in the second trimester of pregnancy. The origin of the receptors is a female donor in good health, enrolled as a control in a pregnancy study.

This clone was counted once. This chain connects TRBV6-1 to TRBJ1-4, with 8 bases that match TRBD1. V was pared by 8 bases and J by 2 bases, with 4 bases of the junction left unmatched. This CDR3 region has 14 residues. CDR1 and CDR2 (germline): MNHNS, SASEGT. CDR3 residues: CASWRQGTNEKLFF. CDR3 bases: TGTGCCAGCTGGAGACAGGGGACTAATGAAAAACTGTTTTTT.

The CDR3 DNA is TGTGCCAGCACTTCCGGGACTACCAACTACAATGAGCAGTTCTTC. Protein product: CASTSGTTNYNEQFF. V and J are TRBV7-9 and TRBJ2-1, with 7 bases matching TRBD2. This CDR3 spans 15 amino acids. Germline V CDR1 and CDR2: SEHNR, FQNEAQ (reference sequence). V was pared by 7 bases and J by 3 bases, with 9 bases of the junction left unmatched.

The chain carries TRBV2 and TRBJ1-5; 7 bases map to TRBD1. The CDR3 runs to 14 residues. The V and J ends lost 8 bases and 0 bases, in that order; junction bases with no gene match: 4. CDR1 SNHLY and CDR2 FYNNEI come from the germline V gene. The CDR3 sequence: CASSGGNSNQPQHF. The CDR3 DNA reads TGTGCCAGCTCAGGGGGTAATAGCAATCAGCCCCAGCATTTT.

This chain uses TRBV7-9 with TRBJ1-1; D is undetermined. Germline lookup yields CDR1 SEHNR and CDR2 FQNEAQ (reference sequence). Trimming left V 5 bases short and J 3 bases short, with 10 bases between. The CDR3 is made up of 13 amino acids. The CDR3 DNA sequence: TGTGCCAGCAGCCCGGCCGGGGACACTGAAGCTTTCTTT. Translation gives CASSPAGDTEAFF.

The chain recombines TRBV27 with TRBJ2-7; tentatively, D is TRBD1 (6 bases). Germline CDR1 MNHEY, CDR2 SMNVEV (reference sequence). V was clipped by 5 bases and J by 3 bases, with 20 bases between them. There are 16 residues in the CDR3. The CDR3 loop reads CASSADSSDRVYEQYF. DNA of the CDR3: TGTGCCAGCAGTGCCGACTCGTCGGACAGAGTCTACGAGCAGTACTTC.

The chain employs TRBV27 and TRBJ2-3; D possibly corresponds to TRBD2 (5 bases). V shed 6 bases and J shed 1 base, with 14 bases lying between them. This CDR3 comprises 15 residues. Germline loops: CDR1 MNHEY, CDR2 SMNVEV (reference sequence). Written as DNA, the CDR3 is TGTGCCAGCAGCCTCGGGGAGTCGGGCACAGATACGCAGTATTTT. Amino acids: CASSLGESGTDTQYF.

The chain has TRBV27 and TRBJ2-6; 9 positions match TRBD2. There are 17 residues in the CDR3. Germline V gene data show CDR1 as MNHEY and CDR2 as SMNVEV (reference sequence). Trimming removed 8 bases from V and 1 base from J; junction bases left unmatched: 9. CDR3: CASRQGLAPSGANVLTF. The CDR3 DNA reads TGTGCCAGCCGACAGGGACTAGCACCTTCTGGGGCCAACGTCCTGACTTTC. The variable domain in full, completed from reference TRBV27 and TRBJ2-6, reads EAQVTQNPRYLITVTGKKLTVTCSQNMNHEYMSWYRQDPGLGLRQIYYSMNVEVTDKGDVPEGYKVSRKEKRNFPLILESPSPNQTSLYFCASRQGLAPSGANVLTFGAGSRLTVL.

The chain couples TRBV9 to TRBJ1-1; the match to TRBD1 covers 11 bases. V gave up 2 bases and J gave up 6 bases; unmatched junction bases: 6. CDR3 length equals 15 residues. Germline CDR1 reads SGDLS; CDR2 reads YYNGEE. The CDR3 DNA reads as TGTGCCAGCAGCGTCCGGGACAGGGGGGACCCTGAAGCTTTCTTT. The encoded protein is CASSVRDRGDPEAFF.

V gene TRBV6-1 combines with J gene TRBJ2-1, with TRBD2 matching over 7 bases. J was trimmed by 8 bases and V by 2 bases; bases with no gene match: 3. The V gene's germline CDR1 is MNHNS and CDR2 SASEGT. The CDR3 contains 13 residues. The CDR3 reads CASSERGDYEQFF. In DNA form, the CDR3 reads TGTGCCAGCAGTGAACGGGGGGACTATGAGCAGTTCTTC.

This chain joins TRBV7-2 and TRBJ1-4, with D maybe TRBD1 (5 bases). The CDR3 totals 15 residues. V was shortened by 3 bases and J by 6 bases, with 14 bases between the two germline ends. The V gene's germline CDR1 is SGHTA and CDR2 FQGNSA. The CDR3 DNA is TGTGCCAGCAGCTTGGGGCAGGGTAACGATGAAAAACTGTTTTTT. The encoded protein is CASSLGQGNDEKLFF.

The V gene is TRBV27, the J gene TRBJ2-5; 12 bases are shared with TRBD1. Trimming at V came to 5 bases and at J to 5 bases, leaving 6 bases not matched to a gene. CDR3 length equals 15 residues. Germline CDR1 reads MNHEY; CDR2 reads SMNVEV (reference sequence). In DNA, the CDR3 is TGTGCCAGCAGTGTAGGGACAGGGGGCCGGGAGACCCAGTACTTC. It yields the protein CASSVGTGGRETQYF.

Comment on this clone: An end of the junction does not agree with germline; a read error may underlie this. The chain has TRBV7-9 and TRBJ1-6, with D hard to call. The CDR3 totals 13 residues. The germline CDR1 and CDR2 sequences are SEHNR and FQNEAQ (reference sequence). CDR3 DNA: TGTGCCAGCAGCTTGACATTACGGACTCAGGACCTGTGG. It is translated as CASSLTLRTQDLW.

The CDR3 protein is CASSLDLATGHYGYTF. The CDR3 coding sequence is TGCGCCAGCAGCTTGGATTTGGCTACAGGGCACTATGGCTACACCTTC. The genes are TRBV5-1 and TRBJ1-2; D may be TRBD1 (6 bases). The CDR3 length is 16 residues. CDR1 and CDR2 from the germline V gene are SGHRS and YFSETQ. Trimming removed 0 bases from V and 3 bases from J, with 15 bases in between. The full variable domain, completed using reference TRBV5-1 and TRBJ1-2, is KAGVTQTPRYLIKTRGQQVTLSCSPISGHRSVSWYQQTPGQGLQFLFEYFSETQRNKGNFPGRFSGRQFSNSRSEMNVSTLELGDSALYLCASSLDLATGHYGYTFGSGTRLTVV.

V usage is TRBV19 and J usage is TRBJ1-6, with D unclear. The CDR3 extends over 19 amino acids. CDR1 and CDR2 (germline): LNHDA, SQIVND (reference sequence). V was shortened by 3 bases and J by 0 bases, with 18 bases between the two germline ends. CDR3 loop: CASSMTPPGLSSYNSPLHF. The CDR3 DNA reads TGTGCCAGTAGTATGACCCCGCCAGGACTAAGCTCCTATAATTCACCCCTCCACTTT. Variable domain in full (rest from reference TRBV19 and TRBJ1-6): DGGITQSPKYLFRKEGQNVTLSCEQNLNHDAMYWYRQDPGQGLRLIYYSQIVNDFQKGDIAEGYSVSREKKESFPLTVTSAQKNPTAFYLCASSMTPPGLSSYNSPLHFGNGTRLTVT.

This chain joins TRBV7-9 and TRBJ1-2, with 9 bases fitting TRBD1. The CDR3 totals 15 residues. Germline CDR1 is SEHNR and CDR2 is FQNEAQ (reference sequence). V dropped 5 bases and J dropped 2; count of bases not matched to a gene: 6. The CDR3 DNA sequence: TGTGCCAGCAGCGCCCGGACAGGGGAGAACTATGGCTACACCTTC. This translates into CASSARTGENYGYTF.